The present entry profiles one T cell receptor (beta chain) with its context. A single count supports this clone. Its antigen is still unknown. No base qualities exist here, and no much larger clone lies one base off it. Libraries were constructed by the immunoSEQ multiplex PCR assay. Per the authors' processing: To diagnose cytomegalovirus status from the catalog of TCR beta chain sequences, a statistical classification framework was built. Entries here come from immuneACCESS through TCRdb and include only in-frame sequences with V and J called. Some clones fail to appear in such tables; in the studies checked, an unresolved V gene covers under half of the shortfall, and the cause of the remainder is unknown. The D gene and trimming were derived from the DNA, and the V and J assignments and clone size from that table. The sample table contains about 180,000 clones; only one count was recorded for around nine tenths of them. Roughly 1.4% of the sample is held by the ten biggest clonotypes.

Trimming at the junction amounts to 0 bases on V and 2 bases on J, and the germline ends lie 20 bases apart. Inclusive of the bounding cysteine and phenylalanine, the CDR3 is 18 residues long. The entry retains the CDR3 DNA only, 54 bases that are in frame from base 1. As encoded in the germline V gene (reference sequence), CDR1 is WNHNN while CDR2 is SYGVQD. Separate from the approximately 670-subject first cohort, the validation cohort of roughly 130 subjects was the group to which the donors belonged. The sample comes from a study of cytomegalovirus exposure and HLA in healthy donors (dated by TCRdb to 2016 to 2017). For the study in its entirety: The 500 to 800 repertoires of the first cohort and the roughly 110 validation repertoires were produced on the same platform, according to a later analysis. A separate validation cohort of approximately 130 different subjects was used in addition to the 666-subject first cohort. The study aimed to test whether cataloging public T cell receptors could reveal signatures of past pathogen exposure. High-throughput TCR immunosequencing, statistical association of individual TCRs with disease status, and machine learning were combined to predict cytomegalovirus infection status. The investigation overall reported the following: Most TCR sequences were observed very rarely across donors, whereas some public TCRs were present in many individuals. The authors suggested that the approach could potentially be generalized to other disease states and immunological phenotypes. Cytomegalovirus status was reported to be diagnosed by the classifier with high specificity and sensitivity in both the original and validation cohorts. The validation cohort had no HLA typing available for a later analysis, so co-occurrence within that cohort was assessed over all 120 or so repertoires. In vitro tests confirmed that three of the cytomegalovirus-associated TCR beta chains recognize cytomegalovirus antigens. Subsequent analysis determined that TCRs grouped into clusters in the first cohort also showed a tendency toward co-occurrence across the 90 to 150 validation repertoires, and about 93% of cluster scores exceeded 0. The study listed 150 to 200 TCR beta chains as associated with cytomegalovirus.

This chain is built from TRBV10-1 and TRBJ2-7; a tentative D call is TRBD1 (6 bases match). The clonotype originates from a woman in her twenties or thirties in good health and CMV-seronegative. Sequenced input: PBMCs. The DNA reads as follows: TGCGCCAGCAGTGAGTCGAGTTGGGGCACAGGGAAAACCTACGAGCAGTACTTC. It translates as CASSESSWGTGKTYEQYF.